Sequencing of this TCR beta chain was carried out in a study of T cell responses to AZD1222 COVID-19 vaccine. This clone was recorded once. What it binds is unknown. Study findings and constraints: Spike regions recognized by vaccine-associated CD4 TCRs spanned the protein, led by 160-218 and 743-854.

The V segment lost 4 bases and the J segment 0 bases; nucleotides outside the gene matches: 4. This CDR3 is built from 14 residues. Germline loops: CDR1 SQVTM, CDR2 ANQGSEA. Assay: immunoSEQ multiplex PCR; the TCRdb copy retains only in-frame clones and omits some. The table lists roughly 150,000 clones, 85% to 95% of them singletons. Sequenced material: peripheral blood, taken on day 0 of AZD1222 vaccination. The gene calls are TRBV29-1 and TRBJ2-3, with 7 bases fitting TRBD1. The clonotype originates from an adult in good health. The DNA of the CDR3 is TGCAGCGTTGGTACAGGGGCAAGCACAGATACGCAGTATTTT. As protein: CSVGTGASTDTQYF.